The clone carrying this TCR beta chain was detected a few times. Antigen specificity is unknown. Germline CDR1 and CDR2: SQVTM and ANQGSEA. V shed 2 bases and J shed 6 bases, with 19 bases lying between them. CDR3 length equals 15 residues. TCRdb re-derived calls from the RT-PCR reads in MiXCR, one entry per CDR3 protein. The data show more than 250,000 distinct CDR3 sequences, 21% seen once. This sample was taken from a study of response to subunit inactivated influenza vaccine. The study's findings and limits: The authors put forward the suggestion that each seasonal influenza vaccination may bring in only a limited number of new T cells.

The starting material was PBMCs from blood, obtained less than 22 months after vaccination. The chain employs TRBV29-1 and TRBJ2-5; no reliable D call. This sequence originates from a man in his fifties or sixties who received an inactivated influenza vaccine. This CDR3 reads CSVEPYSPPRQTQYF. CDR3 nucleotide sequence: TGCAGCGTTGAACCCTATTCACCCCCACGACAGACCCAGTACTTC. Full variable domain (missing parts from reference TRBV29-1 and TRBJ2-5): SAVISQKPSRDICQRGTSLTIQCQVDSQVTMMFWYRQQPGQSLTLIATANQGSEATYESGFVIDKFPISRPNLTFSTLTVSNMSPEDSSIYLCSVEPYSPPRQTQYFGPGTRLLVL.